The 27 T cell receptor beta chains below all came from one sample that was sequenced in a study of blood T cell repertoires in COVID-19. Sequenced by immunoSEQ multiplex PCR; TCRdb stores in-frame clones only, minus some. The data show some 210,000 clones, about 91% seen once. The sample taken for sequencing was peripheral blood. All receptors derive from a woman in her thirties or forties with acute or convalescent COVID-19.

The CDR3 is CASRPQLQGNNEKLFF. The CDR3 DNA reads as TGCGCCAGCAGACCCCAGCTTCAGGGTAATAATGAAAAACTGTTTTTT. The rearrangement joins TRBV5-1 to TRBJ1-4, with TRBD1 as a possible D gene (5 bases). CDR1 SGHRS and CDR2 YFSETQ come from the germline V gene. Trimming stripped 5 bases from V and 4 bases from J, with 18 bases between. The CDR3 totals 16 residues.

This clone is a singleton in its sample. The chain uses TRBV10-1 and TRBJ2-1; 8 nucleotides line up with TRBD1. The J segment lost 1 base and the V segment lost 4 bases, leaving 9 bases of the junction unmatched. The CDR3 consists of 17 residues. The germline gives CDR1 WNHNN, CDR2 SYGVQD (reference sequence). DNA of the CDR3: TGCGCCAGCAGTGGGCCCACAGACAGGGGATCCTACAATGAGCAGTTCTTC. It encodes CASSGPTDRGSYNEQFF.

The chain combines TRBV27 with TRBJ1-1; maybe TRBD1 (5 bases). The CDR3 consists of 16 residues. The germline V gene has CDR1 MNHEY and CDR2 SMNVEV (reference sequence). V was pared by 2 bases and J by 4 bases, with 17 bases between. The DNA for the CDR3 is TGTGCCAGCAGTTTAACGGGGGTGCCCTCCGTCACTGAAGCTTTCTTT. It specifies CASSLTGVPSVTEAFF.

The genes are TRBV19 and TRBJ1-5; no reliable D call. This CDR3 has 15 residues. The ends were cut back, 4 bases at V and 0 bases at J, with 10 bases in the middle. Germline-derived CDR1 and CDR2 are LNHDA and SQIVND (reference sequence). The CDR3 coding sequence is TGTGCCAGTAGTAAGGACTTTCTTAGCAATCAGCCCCAGCATTTT. Translating it yields CASSKDFLSNQPQHF. Variable domain in full (rest from reference TRBV19 and TRBJ1-5): DGGITQSPKYLFRKEGQNVTLSCEQNLNHDAMYWYRQDPGQGLRLIYYSQIVNDFQKGDIAEGYSVSREKKESFPLTVTSAQKNPTAFYLCASSKDFLSNQPQHFGDGTRLSIL.

The gene calls are TRBV10-3 and TRBJ2-3, with a possible D match to TRBD2 (6 bases). Trimming shortened V by 5 bases and J by 0 bases, and 15 bases separated the two germline ends. The CDR3 extends over 16 amino acids. Per the germline V gene, CDR1 is ENHRY and CDR2 is SYGVKD. CDR3 in amino acids: CAISNSFAGSTDTQYF. DNA of the CDR3: TGTGCCATCAGTAACTCCTTTGCGGGGAGCACAGATACGCAGTATTTT.

The rearrangement joins TRBV30 to TRBJ2-3; 9 positions agree with TRBD2. Germline V gene sequence: CDR1 GTSNPN, CDR2 SVGIG (reference sequence). This CDR3 comprises 14 residues. Unmatched junction bases numbered 10, after V lost 7 bases and J lost 5 bases. The CDR3 loop is CASRRGLAIDTQYF. The CDR3 nucleotides are TGTGCCTCGCGTAGGGGACTAGCTATAGATACGCAGTATTTT. The full variable domain, rest sourced from reference TRBV30 and TRBJ2-3, is SQTIHQWPATLVQPVGSPLSLECTVEGTSNPNLYWYRQAAGRGLQLLFYSVGIGQISSEVPQNLSASRPQDRQFILSSKKLLLSDSGFYLCASRRGLAIDTQYFGPGTRLTVL.

This sequence joins TRBV2 and TRBJ2-5; TRBD2 agrees at 8 bases. The V and J ends lost 8 bases and 0 bases, in that order; junction bases with no gene match: 11. Germline V gene data show CDR1 as SNHLY and CDR2 as FYNNEI. This CDR3 has 16 residues. The CDR3 DNA is TGTGCCAGCTTCCCTTACGTGCGGGGGGACCAAGAGACCCAGTACTTC. Translating gives CASFPYVRGDQETQYF.

The chain is built from TRBV29-1 and TRBJ1-2, with D unclear. Germline V lookup: CDR1 SQVTM, CDR2 ANQGSEA. V was cut by 6 bases and J by 1 base, with 12 bases left in between. This CDR3 comprises 13 residues. CDR3 bases: TGCAGCGTCCTCACCGAGGGTAACTATGGCTACACCTTC. This codes for CSVLTEGNYGYTF.

This chain uses TRBV5-4 with TRBJ1-4; 9 bases are a match to TRBD1. The CDR3 covers 15 residues. Germline-derived CDR1 and CDR2 are SGHNT and YYREEE (reference sequence). V shed 0 bases and J 5 bases; nucleotides not matched to a gene: 2. CDR3: CASSLGGTGNEKLFF. The CDR3 DNA reads TGTGCCAGCAGCTTGGGAGGGACAGGGAATGAAAAACTGTTTTTT. The whole variable domain, remainder taken from reference TRBV5-4 and TRBJ1-4, is ETGVTQSPTHLIKTRGQQVTLRCSSQSGHNTVSWYQQALGQGPQFIFQYYREEENGRGNFPPRFSGLQFPNYSSELNVNALELDDSALYLCASSLGGTGNEKLFFGSGTQLSVL.

The chain employs TRBV9 and TRBJ2-5; the match to TRBD2 covers 11 bases. Trimming at V came to 3 bases and at J to 5 bases, leaving 9 bases not matched to a gene. The CDR3 spans 16 residues. Per germline, CDR1 SGDLS and CDR2 YYNGEE. The CDR3 protein is CASSAYSGGAGETQYF. The CDR3, as DNA: TGTGCCAGCAGCGCTTATAGCGGGGGGGCCGGGGAGACCCAGTACTTC.

In this sample, this clone turned up a few times. The chain carries TRBV6-6 and TRBJ2-7; D may be TRBD1 (5 bases). Trimming pared 5 bases from V and 2 bases from J, leaving 10 bases between. The CDR3 extends over 13 amino acids. CDR1 and CDR2 from the germline V gene are MNHNY and SVGAGI (reference sequence). CDR3 nucleotide sequence: TGTGCCAGCAGTCCCAGGGAAACCTACGAGCAGTACGTC. It is translated as CASSPRETYEQYV.

As DNA, the CDR3 is TGCGCCAGCAGCGATTCAGGGGGCGGAGACTATGGCTACACCTTC. Translating gives CASSDSGGGDYGYTF. The chain is built from TRBV5-1 and TRBJ1-2, with 8 bases fitting TRBD1. The CDR3 spans 15 residues. Per the germline V gene, CDR1 is SGHRS and CDR2 is YFSETQ. V was pared by 4 bases and J by 3 bases, with 8 bases of the junction left unmatched.

The chain links TRBV4-2 to TRBJ1-3; possibly TRBD1 for D (6 bases). Germline lookup yields CDR1 LGHNA and CDR2 YNFKEQ. This CDR3 has 15 amino acids. The ends were cut back, 1 base at V and 0 bases at J, with 7 bases in the middle. CDR3 loop: CASSQGTDSGNTIYF. In DNA form, the CDR3 reads TGTGCCAGCAGCCAAGGGACAGACTCTGGAAACACCATATATTTT.

This rearrangement joins TRBV5-1 to TRBJ2-6; no clear D. V lost 3 bases and J lost 1, with 8 bases in between. The CDR3 is 15 residues long. Looked up from germline, CDR1 is SGHRS and CDR2 is YFSETQ. The CDR3 DNA follows: TGCGCCAGCAGCTCCCAGGTATCTGGGGCCAACGTCCTGACTTTC. It yields the protein CASSSQVSGANVLTF.

The chain is built from TRBV6-5 and TRBJ2-2; perhaps TRBD1 as D (6 bases). The ends were cut back, 5 bases at V and 4 bases at J, with 14 bases in the middle. The CDR3 runs 15 residues. Germline CDR1 is MNHEY and CDR2 is SVGAGI. CDR3 nucleotides: TGTGCCAGCAGTAAAACAGGGCAGAGCACCGGGGAGCTGTTTTTT. This translates into CASSKTGQSTGELFF.

The chain combines TRBV3-1 (or the pseudogene TRBV3-2) with TRBJ2-1; D is possibly TRBD1 (5 bases). V lost 0 bases and J lost 10, with 10 bases in between. CDR3 size: 13 residues. CDR1 is LGHDT and CDR2 is YNNKEL in the germline V gene (reference sequence). The CDR3, as DNA: TGTGCCAGCAGCCAAGAAAGGGGTCCGGAGCAGTTCTTC. The encoded protein is CASSQERGPEQFF.

The gene calls are TRBV28 and TRBJ2-2, with 10 bases aligning to TRBD2. Germline assignment: CDR1 MDHEN and CDR2 SYDVKM. This CDR3 region has 16 residues. V lost 3 bases to trimming and J lost 2 bases; unmatched junction nucleotides: 3. Written as DNA, the CDR3 is TGTGCCAGCAGTTTTGGACTAGCGGATAACACCGGGGAGCTGTTTTTT. Its translation: CASSFGLADNTGELFF.

The V and J genes are TRBV25-1 and TRBJ1-3; D gene unclear. Trimming stripped 3 bases from V and 0 bases from J, with 9 bases between. CDR3 size: 15 residues. CDR1 MGHDK and CDR2 SYGVNS come from the germline V gene. CDR3 amino acids: CASSEAGLSGNTIYF. CDR3 DNA sequence: TGTGCCAGCAGTGAGGCAGGACTCTCTGGAAACACCATATATTTT. Drawing the rest from reference TRBV25-1 and TRBJ1-3, the complete variable domain is EADIYQTPRYLVIGTGKKITLECSQTMGHDKMYWYQQDPGMELHLIHYSYGVNSTEKGDLSSESTVSRIRTEHFPLTLESARPSHTSQYLCASSEAGLSGNTIYFGEGSWLTVV.

The chain links TRBV5-4 to TRBJ2-7, with a tentative D call TRBD2 (5 bases). CDR3 length equals 15 residues. Trimming took 4 bases from V and 2 from J, leaving 16 bases between them. Germline CDR1 is SGHNT and CDR2 is YYREEE (reference sequence). The chain's CDR3 is CASSASTSGAYEQYV. CDR3 coding DNA: TGTGCCAGCAGCGCCAGTACTTCCGGGGCCTACGAGCAGTACGTC.

The chain is built from TRBV15 and TRBJ1-5, with D hard to call. The CDR3 runs to 16 residues. Trimming removed 0 bases at V and 4 bases at J, with 13 bases between. Germline-derived CDR1 and CDR2 are LNHNV and YYDKDF (reference sequence). The CDR3 DNA follows: TGTGCCACCAGCAGAGATATGGAGGCGGTTAATCAGCCCCAGCATTTT. It translates to CATSRDMEAVNQPQHF.

The chain joins TRBV5-4 to TRBJ1-6; a possible D gene is TRBD1 (6 bases). Trimming pared 7 bases from V and 10 bases from J, leaving 24 bases between. The CDR3 sequence is 16 residues long. Germline V lookup: CDR1 SGHNT, CDR2 YYREEE (reference sequence). The CDR3 is CASFSTLQGISSPLHF. Written as DNA, the CDR3 is TGTGCCAGCTTCTCAACCCTCCAGGGGATAAGCTCACCCCTCCACTTT.

The rearrangement joins TRBV10-1 to TRBJ2-3; 7 bases line up with TRBD2. The V segment lost 4 bases and the J segment 2 bases; nucleotides outside the gene matches: 3. Per the germline V gene, CDR1 is WNHNN and CDR2 is SYGVQD (reference sequence). The CDR3 is made up of 14 amino acids. The CDR3 sequence: CASSASGTTDTQYF. The CDR3 DNA reads TGCGCCAGCAGTGCTAGCGGTACCACAGATACGCAGTATTTT.

This clone was seen a single time. The genes are TRBV6-4 and TRBJ2-5; 12 bases are a match to TRBD2. The CDR3 is 16 amino acids. Per the germline V gene, CDR1 is MRHNA and CDR2 is SNTAGT. V gave up 0 bases and J gave up 5 bases; unmatched junction bases: 4. CDR3 coding DNA: TGTGCCAGCAGTGACTCCAGGACTAGCGGGGAGGAGACCCAGTACTTC. The encoded protein is CASSDSRTSGEETQYF.

The CDR3 protein is CASQRWTRAEEDTQYF. DNA for the CDR3: TGTGCCAGCCAAAGATGGACTAGGGCGGAGGAAGATACGCAGTATTTT. This chain uses TRBV2 with TRBJ2-3; 7 bases agree with TRBD2. The CDR3 loop spans 16 amino acids. V shed 8 bases, J shed 5 bases, and the junction held 16 bases outside the gene matches. Germline V CDR1 and CDR2: SNHLY, FYNNEI.

In DNA form, the CDR3 reads TGTGCCAGCAGCCAACCCGCGTGGGGGGGCCGGAAAGAGACCCAGTACTTC. Its protein product is CASSQPAWGGRKETQYF. The rearrangement links TRBV7-2 to TRBJ2-5; D is perhaps TRBD2 (7 bases). The V end lost 5 bases, the J end lost 3 bases, and 22 bases lay between the germline ends. The germline gives CDR1 SGHTA, CDR2 FQGNSA. This CDR3 comprises 17 residues.

The rearrangement joins TRBV6-2 or TRBV6-3 to TRBJ2-3, with D tentatively TRBD1 (6 bases). The V gene lost 3 bases and the J gene lost 2 bases, with 12 bases spanning the gap. The CDR3 is 15 amino acids. CDR1 is MNHEY and CDR2 is SVGEGT in the germline V gene. The DNA for the CDR3 is TGTGCCAGCAGTTATTACAGGGCCTCCACAGATACGCAGTATTTT. Translation: CASSYYRASTDTQYF.

The rearrangement uses TRBV12-2 and TRBJ2-5; TRBD2, as called in the table, went unchecked against the DNA. TRBV12-2 is a recognized pseudogene. This CDR3 has 16 residues. The CDR3 DNA is TGTGCAAGTCGCTTAGCTTCTAGCGGGGTCCAAGAGACCCAGTACTTC. This gives the protein CASRLASSGVQETQYF.